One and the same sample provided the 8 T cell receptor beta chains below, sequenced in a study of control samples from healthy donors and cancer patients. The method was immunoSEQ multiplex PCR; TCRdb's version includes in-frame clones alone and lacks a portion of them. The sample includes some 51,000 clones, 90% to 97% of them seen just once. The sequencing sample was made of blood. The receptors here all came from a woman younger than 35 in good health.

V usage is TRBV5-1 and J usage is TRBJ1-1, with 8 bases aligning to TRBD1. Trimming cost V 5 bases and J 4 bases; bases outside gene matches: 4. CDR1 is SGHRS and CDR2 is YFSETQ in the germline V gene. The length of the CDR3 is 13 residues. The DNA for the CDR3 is TGCGCCAGCAGGGCGACAGGGGTCACTGAAGCTTTCTTT. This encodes CASRATGVTEAFF. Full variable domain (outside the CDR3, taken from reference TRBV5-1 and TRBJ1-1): KAGVTQTPRYLIKTRGQQVTLSCSPISGHRSVSWYQQTPGQGLQFLFEYFSETQRNKGNFPGRFSGRQFSNSRSEMNVSTLELGDSALYLCASRATGVTEAFFGQGTRLTVV.

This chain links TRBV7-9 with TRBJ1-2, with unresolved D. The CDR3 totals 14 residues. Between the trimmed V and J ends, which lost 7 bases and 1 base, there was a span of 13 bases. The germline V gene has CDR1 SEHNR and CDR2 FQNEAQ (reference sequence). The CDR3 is CASTLFMDNYGYTF. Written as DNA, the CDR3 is TGTGCCAGCACCCTCTTCATGGATAACTATGGCTACACCTTC.

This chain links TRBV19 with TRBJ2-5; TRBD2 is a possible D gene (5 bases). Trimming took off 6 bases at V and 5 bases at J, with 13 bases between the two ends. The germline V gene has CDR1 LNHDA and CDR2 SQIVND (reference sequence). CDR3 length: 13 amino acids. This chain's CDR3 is CASSPPSGETQYF. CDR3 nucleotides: TGTGCCAGTAGCCCCCCCAGCGGTGAGACCCAGTACTTC.

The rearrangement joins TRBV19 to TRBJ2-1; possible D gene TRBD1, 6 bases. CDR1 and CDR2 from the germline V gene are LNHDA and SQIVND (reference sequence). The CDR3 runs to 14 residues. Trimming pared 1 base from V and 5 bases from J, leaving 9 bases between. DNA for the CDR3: TGTGCCAGTAGTATAGTTGGGGGCAACAATGAGCAGTTCTTC. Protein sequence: CASSIVGGNNEQFF.

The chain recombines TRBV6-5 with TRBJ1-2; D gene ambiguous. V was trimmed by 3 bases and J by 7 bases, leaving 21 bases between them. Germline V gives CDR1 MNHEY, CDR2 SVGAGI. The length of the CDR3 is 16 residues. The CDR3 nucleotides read TGTGCCAGCAGTTATAGTGAGCTAGAACCAGACGGTGGCTACACCTTC. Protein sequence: CASSYSELEPDGGYTF.

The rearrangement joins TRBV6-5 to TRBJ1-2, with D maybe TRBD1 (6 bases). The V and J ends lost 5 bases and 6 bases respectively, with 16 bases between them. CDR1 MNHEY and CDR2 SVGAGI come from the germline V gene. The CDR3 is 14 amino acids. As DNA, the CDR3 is TGTGCCAGCAGTACAGGGCACGAATACGATGGCTACACCTTC. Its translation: CASSTGHEYDGYTF.

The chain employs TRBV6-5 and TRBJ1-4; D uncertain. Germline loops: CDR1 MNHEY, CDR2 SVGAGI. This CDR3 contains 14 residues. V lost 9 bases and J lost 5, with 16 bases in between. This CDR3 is CASGRVLLNEKLFF. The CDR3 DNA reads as TGTGCCAGTGGCCGCGTCCTCCTAAATGAAAAACTGTTTTTT.

CDR3 in DNA: TGTGCCAGCAGCGCCCCGGGACAGCCATATGGCTACACCTTC. It is translated as CASSAPGQPYGYTF. The chain couples TRBV9 to TRBJ1-2; 7 bases line up with TRBD1. The CDR3 is 14 residues long. Germline loops: CDR1 SGDLS, CDR2 YYNGEE. The J segment lost 5 bases and the V segment lost 3 bases, leaving 7 bases of the junction unmatched.